The sequence of this T cell receptor (beta chain) was determined in a study of a mutant IDH1 vaccine in newly diagnosed glioma. For the study at large: Investigators started vaccination 4-6 weeks after radiotherapy alone, or with temozolomide cycles. Previous treatment comprised radiotherapy, temozolomide, or both, mostly both. It was at week 35 that visit V12 occurred, and at week 47 that visit V13 did.

TCRdb's copy holds only in-frame clones and misses some; the assay was immunoSEQ multiplex PCR. Altogether about 54,000 clones are present, around four fifths being singletons, with the ten largest covering under 5%. Time point in this sample: week 35, safety follow-up. Every vaccine dose comprised 300 ug of mutant IDH1 20-mer peptide plus topical imiquimod. About this clone: Its antigen is not identified.

J gave up 1 base and V 5 bases, and 11 bases lay outside the gene matches. The germline CDR1 and CDR2 sequences are GTSNPN and SVGIG (reference sequence). The CDR3 has 16 amino acids. The clonotype comes from a woman aged 18-29 years with glioma. The sample was PBMCs, taken from a glioma patient whose treatment included an IDH1 peptide vaccine. The chain recombines TRBV30 with TRBJ1-3; 7 nucleotides agree with TRBD1. The CDR3 here is CAWGGGGFRSGNTIYF. The CDR3 DNA sequence: TGTGCCTGGGGAGGGGGCGGCTTTAGGTCTGGAAACACCATATATTTT. The full variable domain, in which reference TRBV30 and TRBJ1-3 provide the parts outside the CDR3, is SQTIHQWPATLVQPVGSPLSLECTVEGTSNPNLYWYRQAAGRGLQLLFYSVGIGQISSEVPQNLSASRPQDRQFILSSKKLLLSDSGFYLCAWGGGGFRSGNTIYFGEGSWLTVV.